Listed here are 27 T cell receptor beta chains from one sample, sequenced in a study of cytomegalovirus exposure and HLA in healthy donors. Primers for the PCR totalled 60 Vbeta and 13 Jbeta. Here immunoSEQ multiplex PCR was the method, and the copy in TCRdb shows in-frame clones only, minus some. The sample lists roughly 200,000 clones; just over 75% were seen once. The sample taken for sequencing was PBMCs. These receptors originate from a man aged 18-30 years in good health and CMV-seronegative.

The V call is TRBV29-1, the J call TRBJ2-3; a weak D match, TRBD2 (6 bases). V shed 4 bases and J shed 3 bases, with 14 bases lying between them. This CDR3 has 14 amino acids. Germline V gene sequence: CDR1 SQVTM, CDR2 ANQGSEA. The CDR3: CSVGRAGGTDTQYF. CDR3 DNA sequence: TGCAGCGTTGGGAGGGCGGGTGGGACAGATACGCAGTATTTT.

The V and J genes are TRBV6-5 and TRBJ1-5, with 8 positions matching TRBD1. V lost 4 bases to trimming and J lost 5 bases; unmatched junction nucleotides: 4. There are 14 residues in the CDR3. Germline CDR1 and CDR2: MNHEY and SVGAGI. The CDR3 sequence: CASSFAGGHQPQHF. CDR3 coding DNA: TGTGCCAGCAGTTTTGCAGGGGGCCATCAGCCCCAGCATTTT.

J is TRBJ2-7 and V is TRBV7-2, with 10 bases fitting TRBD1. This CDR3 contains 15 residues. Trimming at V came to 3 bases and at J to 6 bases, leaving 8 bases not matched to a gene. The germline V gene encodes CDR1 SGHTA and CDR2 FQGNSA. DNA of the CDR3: TGTGCCAGCAGCTTTCCGGGACAGGGGCTGGGCGAGCAGTACTTC. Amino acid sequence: CASSFPGQGLGEQYF. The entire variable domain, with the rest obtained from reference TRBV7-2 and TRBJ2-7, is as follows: GAGVSQSPSNKVTEKGKDVELRCDPISGHTALYWYRQSLGQGLEFLIYFQGNSAPDKSGLPSDRFSAERTGGSVSTLTIQRTQQEDSAVYLCASSFPGQGLGEQYFGPGTRLTVT.

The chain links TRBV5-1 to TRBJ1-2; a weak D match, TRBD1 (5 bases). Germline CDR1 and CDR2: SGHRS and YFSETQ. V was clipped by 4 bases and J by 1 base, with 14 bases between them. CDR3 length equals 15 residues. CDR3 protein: CASSPGPQGNYGYTF. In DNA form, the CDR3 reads TGCGCCAGCAGCCCCGGACCCCAGGGTAACTATGGCTACACCTTC.

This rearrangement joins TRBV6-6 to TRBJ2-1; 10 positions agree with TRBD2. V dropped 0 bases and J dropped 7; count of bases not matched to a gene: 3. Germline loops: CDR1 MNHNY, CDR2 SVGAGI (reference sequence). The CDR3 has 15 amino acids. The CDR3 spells CASSYSTSGLNEQFF. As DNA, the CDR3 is TGTGCCAGCAGTTACTCGACTAGCGGGTTGAATGAGCAGTTCTTC.

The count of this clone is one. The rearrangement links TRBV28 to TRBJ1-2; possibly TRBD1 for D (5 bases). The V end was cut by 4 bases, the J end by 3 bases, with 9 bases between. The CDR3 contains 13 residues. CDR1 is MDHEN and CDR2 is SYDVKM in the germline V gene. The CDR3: CASSSAGDYGYTF. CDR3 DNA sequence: TGTGCCAGCAGTTCGGCGGGGGACTATGGCTACACCTTC.

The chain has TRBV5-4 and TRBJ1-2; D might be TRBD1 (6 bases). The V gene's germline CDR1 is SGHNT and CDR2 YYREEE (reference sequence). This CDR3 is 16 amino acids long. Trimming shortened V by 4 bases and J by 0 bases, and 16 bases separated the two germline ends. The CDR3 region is CASSETTGTTNYGYTF. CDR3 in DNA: TGTGCCAGCAGCGAGACGACAGGCACAACTAACTATGGCTACACCTTC.

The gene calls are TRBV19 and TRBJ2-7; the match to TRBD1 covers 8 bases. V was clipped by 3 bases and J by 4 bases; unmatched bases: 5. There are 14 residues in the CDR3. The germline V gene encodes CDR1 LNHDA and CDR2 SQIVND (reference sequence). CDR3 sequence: CASSIARGLYEQYF. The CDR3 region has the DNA TGTGCCAGTAGTATCGCCAGGGGGCTATACGAGCAGTACTTC.

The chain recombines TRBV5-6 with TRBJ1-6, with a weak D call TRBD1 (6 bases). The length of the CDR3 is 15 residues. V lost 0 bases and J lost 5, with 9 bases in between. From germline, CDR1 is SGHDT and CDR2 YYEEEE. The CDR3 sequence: CASSLGGTNNSPLHF. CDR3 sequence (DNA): TGTGCCAGCAGCTTGGGTGGGACAAATAATTCACCCCTCCACTTT.

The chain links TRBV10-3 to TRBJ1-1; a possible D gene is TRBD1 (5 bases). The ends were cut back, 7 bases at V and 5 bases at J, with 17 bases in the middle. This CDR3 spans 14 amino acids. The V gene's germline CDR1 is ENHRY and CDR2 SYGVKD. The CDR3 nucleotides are TGTGCCATCAAACTCGGGGGAAAGTCTACTGAAGCTTTCTTT. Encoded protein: CAIKLGGKSTEAFF.

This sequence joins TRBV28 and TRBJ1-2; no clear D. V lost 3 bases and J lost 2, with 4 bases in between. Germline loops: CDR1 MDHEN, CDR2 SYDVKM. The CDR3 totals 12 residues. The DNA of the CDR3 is TGTGCCAGCAGTTTGTCAAACTATGGCTACACCTTC. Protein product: CASSLSNYGYTF.

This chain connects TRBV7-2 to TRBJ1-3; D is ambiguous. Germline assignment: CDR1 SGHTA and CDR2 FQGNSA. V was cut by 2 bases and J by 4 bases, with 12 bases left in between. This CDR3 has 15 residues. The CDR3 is CASSLSRVSGNTIYF. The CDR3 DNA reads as TGTGCCAGCAGCTTATCCCGCGTCTCCGGAAACACCATATATTTT.

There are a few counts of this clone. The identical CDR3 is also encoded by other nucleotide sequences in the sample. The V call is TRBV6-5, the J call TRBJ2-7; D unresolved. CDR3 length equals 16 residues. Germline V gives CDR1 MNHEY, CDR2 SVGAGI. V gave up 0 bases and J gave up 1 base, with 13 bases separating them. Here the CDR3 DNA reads TGTGCCAGCAGTTACTCGATGGGCGCCTCTTCCTACGAGCAGTACTTC. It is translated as CASSYSMGASSYEQYF.

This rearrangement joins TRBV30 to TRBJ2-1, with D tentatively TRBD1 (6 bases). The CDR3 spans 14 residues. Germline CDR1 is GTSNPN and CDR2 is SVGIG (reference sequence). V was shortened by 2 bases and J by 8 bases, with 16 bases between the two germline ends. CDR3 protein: CAWSMGTQWYEQFF. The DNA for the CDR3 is TGTGCCTGGAGTATGGGGACACAATGGTATGAGCAGTTCTTC.

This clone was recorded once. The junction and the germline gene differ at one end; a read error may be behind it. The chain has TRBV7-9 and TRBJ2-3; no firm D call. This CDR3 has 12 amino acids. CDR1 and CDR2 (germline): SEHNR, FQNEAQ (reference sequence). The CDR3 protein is CSSSLAADTQYF. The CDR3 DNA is TGTTCCAGCAGCTTAGCCGCAGATACGCAGTATTTT.

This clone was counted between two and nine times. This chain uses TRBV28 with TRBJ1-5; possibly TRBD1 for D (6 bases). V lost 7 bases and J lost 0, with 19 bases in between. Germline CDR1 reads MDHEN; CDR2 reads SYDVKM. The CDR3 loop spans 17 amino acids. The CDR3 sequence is CASTSSTGSFSNQPQHF. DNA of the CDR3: TGTGCCAGCACCTCCAGTACAGGGTCTTTTAGCAATCAGCCCCAGCATTTT.

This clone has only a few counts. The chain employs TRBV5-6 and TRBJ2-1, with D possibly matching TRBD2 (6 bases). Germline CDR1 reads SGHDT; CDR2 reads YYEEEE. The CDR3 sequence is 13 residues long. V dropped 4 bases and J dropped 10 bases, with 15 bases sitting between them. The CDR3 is CASSPGTVEEQFF. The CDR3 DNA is TGTGCCAGCAGCCCCGGGACTGTTGAGGAGCAGTTCTTC.

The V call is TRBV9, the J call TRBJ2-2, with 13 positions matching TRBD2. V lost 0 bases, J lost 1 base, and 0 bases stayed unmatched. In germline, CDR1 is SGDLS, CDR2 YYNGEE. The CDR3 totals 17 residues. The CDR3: CASSVGLAGGNTGELFF. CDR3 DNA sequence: TGTGCCAGCAGCGTAGGACTAGCGGGAGGGAACACCGGGGAGCTGTTTTTT.

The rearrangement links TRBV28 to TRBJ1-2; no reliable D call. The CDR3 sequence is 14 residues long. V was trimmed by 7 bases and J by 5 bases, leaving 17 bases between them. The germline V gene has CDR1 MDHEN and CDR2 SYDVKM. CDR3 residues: CASNLGGFWYGYTF. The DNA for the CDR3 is TGTGCCAGCAACCTAGGCGGATTTTGGTATGGCTACACCTTC.

CDR3 sequence (DNA): TGTGCCAGCAGCTTAGTTGATATCGGCTACAATGAGCAGTTCTTC. Translation: CASSLVDIGYNEQFF. The chain joins TRBV11-2 to TRBJ2-1; D unclear. Trimming removed 1 base at V and 3 bases at J, with 10 bases between. This CDR3 spans 15 amino acids. CDR1 is SGHAT and CDR2 is FQNNGV in the germline V gene.

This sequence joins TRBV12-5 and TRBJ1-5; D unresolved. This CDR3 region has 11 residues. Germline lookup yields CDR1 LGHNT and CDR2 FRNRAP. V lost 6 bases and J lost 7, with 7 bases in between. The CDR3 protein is CASGPVQPQHF. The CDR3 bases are TGTGCTAGTGGACCAGTGCAGCCCCAGCATTTT.

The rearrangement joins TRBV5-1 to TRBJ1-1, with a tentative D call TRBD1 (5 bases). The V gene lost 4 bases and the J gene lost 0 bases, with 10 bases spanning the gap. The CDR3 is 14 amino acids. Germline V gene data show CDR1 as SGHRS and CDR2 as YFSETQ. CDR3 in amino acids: CASSMTEMNTEAFF. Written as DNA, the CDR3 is TGCGCCAGCAGCATGACAGAGATGAACACTGAAGCTTTCTTT.

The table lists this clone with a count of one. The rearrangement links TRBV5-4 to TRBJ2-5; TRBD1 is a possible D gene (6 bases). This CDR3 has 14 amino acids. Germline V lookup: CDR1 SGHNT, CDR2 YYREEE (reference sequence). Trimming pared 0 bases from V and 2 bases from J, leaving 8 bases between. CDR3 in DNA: TGTGCCAGCAGCTTGGTGGGGGCACAAGAGACCCAGTACTTC. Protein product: CASSLVGAQETQYF.

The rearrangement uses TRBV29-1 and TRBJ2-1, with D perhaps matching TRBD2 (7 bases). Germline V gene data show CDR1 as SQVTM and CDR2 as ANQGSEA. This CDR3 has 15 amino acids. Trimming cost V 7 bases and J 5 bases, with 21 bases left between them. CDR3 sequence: CSAKKGGGRDNEQFF. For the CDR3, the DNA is TGCAGCGCCAAGAAAGGGGGAGGGAGGGACAATGAGCAGTTCTTC.

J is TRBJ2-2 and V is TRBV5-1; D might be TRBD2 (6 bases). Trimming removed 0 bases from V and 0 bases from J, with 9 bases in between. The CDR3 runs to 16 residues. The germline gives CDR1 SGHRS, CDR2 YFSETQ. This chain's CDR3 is CASSLAGGPNTGELFF. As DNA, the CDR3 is TGCGCCAGCAGCTTGGCCGGGGGACCGAACACCGGGGAGCTGTTTTTT.

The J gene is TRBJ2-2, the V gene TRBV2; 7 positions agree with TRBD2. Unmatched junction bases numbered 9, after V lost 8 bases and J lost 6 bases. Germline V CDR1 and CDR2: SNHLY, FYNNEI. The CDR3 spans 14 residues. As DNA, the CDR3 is TGTGCCAGCGGGATACTAGCGAATGCCGGGGAGCTGTTTTTT. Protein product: CASGILANAGELFF.

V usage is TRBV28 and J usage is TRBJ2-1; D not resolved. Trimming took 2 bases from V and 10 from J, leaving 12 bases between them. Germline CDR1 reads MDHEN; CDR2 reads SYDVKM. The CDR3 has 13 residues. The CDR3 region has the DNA TGTGCCAGCAGTTTAGACCGAAGAGGAGAGCAGTTCTTC. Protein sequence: CASSLDRRGEQFF.